This passage covers 18 T cell receptor beta chains from one sample sequenced in a study of kidney transplant recipient with SARS-CoV-2 infection. Each CDR3 protein gets one entry after TCRdb re-called the reads with MiXCR. The table has 250,000 or so distinct CDR3 sequences, 29% seen once. The source was a blood sample, collected at baseline and between days 110 and 120 from a kidney transplant recipient. The receptors originated from a young adult male patient who had COVID-19 and was a kidney transplant recipient. Some T cells could come from the graft donor.

This clonotype was observed many times. The rearrangement links TRBV20-1 to TRBJ1-5; D gene unclear. Trimming cost V 1 base and J 3 bases, with 10 bases left between them. The CDR3 covers 14 residues. Germline V gene sequence: CDR1 DFQATT, CDR2 SNEGSKA (reference sequence). The CDR3 region has the DNA TGCAGTGCTAGAGGTGAAACCGACAATCAGCCCCAGCATTTT. This sequence encodes CSARGETDNQPQHF.

On this clonotype: Germline and junction disagree at one end, which may indicate a read error. The chain uses TRBV13 and TRBJ1-3; D remains ambiguous. Per the germline V gene, CDR1 is PRHDT and CDR2 is FYEKMQ (reference sequence). CDR3 length equals 17 residues. The CDR3 DNA is TGTGCCAGCAGCTTAGGGGGCCCCTCAGAGTTTGGAAACACCATATGTTTT. Translated, it gives CASSLGGPSEFGNTICF.

In regard to this clonotype: The CDR3 ends on some other residue instead of the conserved phenylalanine or tryptophan, so this is likely a read error. CDR3 nucleotide sequence: TGTGCCAGCAGTACCGCGCGAGGTGGGAGAAAGACCTATGGCTACACCCTC. Amino acids: CASSTARGGRKTYGYTL. The gene calls are TRBV6-1 and TRBJ1-2; D gene uncertain. The CDR3 has 17 amino acids. Trimming pared 5 bases from V and 4 bases from J, leaving 23 bases between. The germline CDR1 and CDR2 sequences are MNHNS and SASEGT.

Comments on this clonotype: The junction does not match germline at one end; this may be a read error. V gene TRBV20-1 combines with J gene TRBJ1-1, with D perhaps TRBD1 (5 bases). CDR3 length: 12 residues. CDR1 and CDR2 (germline): DFQATT, SNEGSKA (reference sequence). The CDR3: CSARGGVSEVFF. The CDR3, as DNA: TGCAGTGCTAGAGGGGGGGTCTCTGAAGTTTTCTTT.

Comments on this clonotype: This clone may be a read error of a much larger clone one base away. V usage is TRBV6-5 and J usage is TRBJ1-2; D might be TRBD1 (5 bases). V dropped 0 bases and J dropped 6 bases, with 14 bases sitting between them. The germline V gene encodes CDR1 MNHEY and CDR2 SVGAGI. CDR3 length: 15 amino acids. CDR3 coding DNA: TGTGCCAGCAGTTACTCGAGTTCAGGGAACGATGGCTACACCTTC. Amino acid sequence: CASSYSSSGNDGYTF.

The table lists this clonotype with many counts. The rearrangement uses TRBV7-8 and TRBJ1-2; no reliable D call. Deletions cut 5 bases from V and 4 bases from J, with 23 bases between. Germline CDR1 and CDR2: SGHVS and FQNEAQ. The CDR3 runs 17 residues. The CDR3 region is CASSLEKFTRKTYGYTF. The CDR3 DNA follows: TGTGCCAGCAGCCTAGAGAAGTTTACCCGAAAGACCTATGGCTACACCTTC.

This clonotype was counted many times. This chain links TRBV7-2 with TRBJ2-2; D gene unclear. The CDR3 spans 13 residues. V was pared by 7 bases and J by 1 base, with 7 bases between. Germline V gene lookup returns CDR1 SGHTA and CDR2 FQGNSA. CDR3 amino acids: CASKDGNTGELFF. DNA of the CDR3: TGTGCCAGCAAGGACGGGAACACCGGGGAGCTGTTTTTT.

This clonotype showed up many times. The V gene is TRBV3-1, the J gene TRBJ2-2, with 8 bases identical to TRBD1. V lost 4 bases and J lost 5; bases outside the gene matches: 15. This CDR3 is built from 18 residues. The V gene's germline CDR1 is LGHDT and CDR2 YNNKEL (reference sequence). The CDR3 protein is CASSPTSLRGRRTGELFF. CDR3 in DNA: TGTGCCAGCAGCCCCACCTCCCTCAGGGGGCGACGAACCGGGGAGCTGTTTTTT.

This clonotype was seen at least ten times. The rearrangement uses TRBV15 and TRBJ2-7; D is perhaps TRBD1 (5 bases). V gave up 0 bases and J gave up 3 bases, with 9 bases separating them. The V gene's germline CDR1 is LNHNV and CDR2 YYDKDF (reference sequence). This CDR3 contains 14 residues. The CDR3 region is CATSRDQGNYEQYV. In nucleotides, the CDR3 is TGTGCCACCAGCAGAGATCAGGGCAACTACGAGCAGTACGTC.

The sample holds a few counts of this clonotype. CDR3 loop: CASTRDTSTDTQYF. Here the CDR3 DNA reads TGCGCCAGCACAAGGGACACTAGCACAGATACGCAGTATTTT. The rearrangement links TRBV5-1 to TRBJ2-3; TRBD1 might be the D (6 bases). CDR1 is SGHRS, CDR2 YFSETQ, per germline. Trimming took off 6 bases at V and 0 bases at J, with 11 bases between the two ends. CDR3 size: 14 residues.

The table lists this clonotype with many counts. V is TRBV7-4 and J is TRBJ1-2; D remains unclear. The V end was cut by 4 bases, the J end by 4 bases, with 22 bases between. Germline CDR1 is SGHVT and CDR2 is SQSDAQ. CDR3 length: 17 amino acids. The CDR3 nucleotides read TGTGCCAGCAGCTCAACAAATTCAGCTCGAAAGACCTATGGCTACACCTTC. The encoded protein is CASSSTNSARKTYGYTF.

Ten or more counts support this clonotype. The rearrangement links TRBV6-5 to TRBJ2-1, with 7 bases identical to TRBD2. The germline CDR1 and CDR2 sequences are MNHEY and SVGAGI. J lost 6 bases, V lost 10 bases, and 12 bases had no gene match. This CDR3 is 14 amino acids long. The CDR3 loop is CATSGGSRGNEQFF. CDR3 in DNA: TGTGCCACCTCGGGCGGGAGCCGGGGCAATGAGCAGTTCTTC.

A remark on this clonotype: This sequence may be a read error, since a much larger clone differs from it by one base. The rearrangement links TRBV5-4 to TRBJ1-2; D not certain. This CDR3 spans 16 amino acids. CDR1 SGHNT and CDR2 YYREEE come from the germline V gene (reference sequence). V was pared by 5 bases and J by 6 bases, with 23 bases between. The CDR3 DNA follows: TGTGCCAGCAGAATAGCCGTACCAGGAAAGACCCATGGCTACACCTTC. Amino acids: CASRIAVPGKTHGYTF.

A note on this clonotype: A read error is possible here, since a much larger clone lies one base away. This chain joins TRBV27 and TRBJ2-7; a possible D gene is TRBD2 (6 bases). Gene TRBJ2-5 matches the end of the DNA better, so the J call may be wrong. This CDR3 region has 17 residues. Germline V gene data show CDR1 as MNHEY and CDR2 as SMNVEV (reference sequence). The CDR3 DNA reads as TGTGCCAGCAGTTTAGTGGGGTCGGCGGGAAGGCCGAAGACCCAGTACTTC. Translating it yields CASSLVGSAGRPKTQYF.

As concerns this clonotype: A much larger clone is a single base away; this may be a read error. The chain recombines TRBV20-1 with TRBJ2-6; a possible D gene is TRBD1 (5 bases). From germline, CDR1 is DFQATT and CDR2 SNEGSKA (reference sequence). This CDR3 contains 14 residues. The CDR3 DNA reads TGCAGTGCTCCTATTATATCTGGGGCCAACGTCCTGGCTTTC. Encoded protein: CSAPIISGANVLAF.

This clonotype was observed at least ten times. The chain recombines TRBV2 with TRBJ2-7; a possible D gene is TRBD1 (6 bases). In germline, CDR1 is SNHLY, CDR2 FYNNEI. V dropped 4 bases and J dropped 0 bases, with 10 bases sitting between them. The CDR3 spans 14 residues. This CDR3 reads CASSAQGSSYEQYF. CDR3 DNA sequence: TGTGCCAGCAGTGCCCAGGGGAGCTCCTACGAGCAGTACTTC.

Notes on this clonotype: One base separates it from a far larger clone, so it is likely a read error. The genes are TRBV9 and TRBJ2-3; D is uncertain. The assigned J gene may be wrong: the sequence end matches TRBJ2-7 better. Germline V gene lookup returns CDR1 SGDLS and CDR2 YYNGEE. The length of the CDR3 is 13 residues. The CDR3 region is CASSHGSSCEQYF. The DNA of the CDR3 is TGTGCCAGCAGCCACGGGTCTTCCTGCGAGCAGTACTTC.

The V call is TRBV19, the J call TRBJ1-2; no clear D. CDR3 size: 13 residues. Per germline, CDR1 LNHDA and CDR2 SQIVND (reference sequence). Trimming cost V 3 bases and J 6 bases, with 11 bases left between them. The CDR3 sequence is CASSITPTDGYTF. CDR3 coding DNA: TGTGCCAGTAGTATCACCCCGACCGATGGCTACACCTTC.